These T cell receptor beta chains were read from a single sample in a study of shared clonotypes between healthy human individuals. The assay was immunoSEQ multiplex PCR, and TCRdb's table has in-frame clones only and misses some. Among about 530,000 clones listed, roughly 85% were seen once. The sequenced material came from PBMCs. Receptor source: a woman aged 40 to 50 in good health. Some clones in this sample may be carry-over from other donors' samples. Both conserved end residues are part of each CDR3. A D gene is named only where the DNA matches it firmly. Expanded clones are given a class, and other clones once, few, many or no size at all.

d_call	v_call	clone_size	j_call	cdr3_aa	cdr3_nt
TRBD2	TRBV9	NA	TRBJ2-1	CASSGRLAGAFNEQFF	TGTGCCAGCAGCGGGCGACTAGCGGGAGCTTTCAATGAGCAGTTCTTC
NA	TRBV2	NA	TRBJ1-4	CASSKYGFNEKLFF	TGTGCCAGCTCCAAATACGGATTTAATGAAAAACTGTTTTTT
NA	TRBV11-2	once	TRBJ1-1	CASSLPLNTEAFF	TGTGCCAGCAGCTTACCGTTGAACACTGAAGCTTTCTTT
TRBD2	TRBV5-4	NA	TRBJ2-2	CASSLGTSGSAGELFF	TGTGCCAGCAGCCTCGGGACTAGCGGGAGCGCCGGGGAGCTGTTTTTT
TRBD1	TRBV11-2	NA	TRBJ2-3	CASSSGTAVDTQYF	TGTGCCAGCAGCTCCGGGACAGCAGTGGATACGCAGTATTTT
NA	TRBV21-1	NA	TRBJ2-1	CASSLPPERAGGHEQFF	TGTGCCAGCAGTTTACCCCCCGAGCGGGCGGGAGGGCATGAGCAGTTCTTC
NA	TRBV7-2	few	TRBJ2-7	CASSLAAGSHEQYF	TGTGCCAGCAGCTTAGCCGCGGGGTCTCACGAGCAGTACTTC
NA	TRBV6-6	few	TRBJ2-1	CASSYGRSNNEQFF	TGTGCCAGCAGTTACGGACGGTCTAACAATGAGCAGTTCTTC
NA	TRBV7-3	NA	TRBJ1-5	CASSLDSNQPQHF	TGTGCCAGCAGCCTCGACAGCAATCAGCCCCAGCATTTT
TRBD1	TRBV18	NA	TRBJ2-1	CASSTRDRVGNEQFF	TGTGCCAGCTCAACCCGGGACAGGGTCGGCAATGAGCAGTTCTTC
NA	TRBV5-1	NA	TRBJ2-2	CASSWDSPPNTGELFF	TGCGCCAGCAGCTGGGACTCCCCCCCGAACACCGGGGAGCTGTTTTTT
NA	TRBV18	NA	TRBJ2-5	CASSPPSQRGETQYF	TGTGCCAGCTCACCCCCTAGCCAGAGAGGGGAGACCCAGTACTTC
TRBD1	TRBV11-2	NA	TRBJ1-2	CASSLVPRGNNYGYTF	TGTGCCAGCAGCTTAGTCCCCAGGGGGAATAACTATGGCTACACCTTC
NA	TRBV5-4	NA	TRBJ1-6	CASSIRERGRNSPLHF	TGTGCCAGCAGCATTCGAGAGAGGGGAAGGAATTCACCCCTCCACTTT
TRBD2	TRBV28	NA	TRBJ2-7	CASSRGLAGVSSYEQYF	TGTGCCAGCAGTCGGGGACTAGCGGGAGTTAGCTCCTACGAGCAGTACTTC
NA	TRBV2	NA	TRBJ1-5	CASSERSNQPQHF	TGTGCCAGCAGTGAACGGAGCAATCAGCCCCAGCATTTT
TRBD2	TRBV19	NA	TRBJ2-1	CASSIGLAGVPWWEQFF	TGTGCCAGTAGTATAGGTCTAGCGGGAGTCCCATGGTGGGAGCAGTTCTTC
TRBD1	TRBV5-1	few	TRBJ2-1	CASSFRDRGKTEQFF	TGCGCCAGCAGCTTCCGGGACAGGGGTAAGACTGAGCAGTTCTTC